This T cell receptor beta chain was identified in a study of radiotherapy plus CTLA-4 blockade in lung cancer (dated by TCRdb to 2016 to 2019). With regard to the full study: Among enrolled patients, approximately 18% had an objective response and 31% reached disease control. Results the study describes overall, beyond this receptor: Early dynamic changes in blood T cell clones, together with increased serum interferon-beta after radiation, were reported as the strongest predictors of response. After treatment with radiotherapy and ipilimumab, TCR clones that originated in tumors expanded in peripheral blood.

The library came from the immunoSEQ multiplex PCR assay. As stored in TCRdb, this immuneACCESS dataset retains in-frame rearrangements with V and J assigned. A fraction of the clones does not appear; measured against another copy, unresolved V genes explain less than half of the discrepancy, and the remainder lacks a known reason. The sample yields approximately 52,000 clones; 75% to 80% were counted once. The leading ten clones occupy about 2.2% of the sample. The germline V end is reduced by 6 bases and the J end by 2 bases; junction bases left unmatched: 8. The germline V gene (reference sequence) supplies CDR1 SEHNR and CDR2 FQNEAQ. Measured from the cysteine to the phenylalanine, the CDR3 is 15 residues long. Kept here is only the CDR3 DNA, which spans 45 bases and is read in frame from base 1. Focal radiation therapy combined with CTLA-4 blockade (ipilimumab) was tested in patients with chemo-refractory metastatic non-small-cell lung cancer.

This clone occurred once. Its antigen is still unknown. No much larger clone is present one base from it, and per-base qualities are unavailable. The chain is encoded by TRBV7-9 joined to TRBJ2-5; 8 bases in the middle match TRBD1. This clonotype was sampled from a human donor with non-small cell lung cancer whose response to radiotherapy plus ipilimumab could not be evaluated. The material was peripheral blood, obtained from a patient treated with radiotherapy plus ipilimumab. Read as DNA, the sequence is TGTGCCAGCAGACCACCGGGACAGGCACAAGAGACCCAGTACTTC. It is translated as CASRPPGQAQETQYF. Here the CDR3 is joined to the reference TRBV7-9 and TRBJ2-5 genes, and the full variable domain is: DTGVSQNPRHKITKRGQNVTFRCDPISEHNRLYWYRQTLGQGPEFLTYFQNEAQLEKSRLLSDRFSAERPKGSFSTLEIQRTEQGDSAMYLCASRPPGQAQETQYFGPGTRLLVL.